This passage covers 25 T cell receptor beta chains from one sample sequenced in a study of T cells after yellow fever vaccination. Each CDR3 protein is one row after TCRdb ran MiXCR on the 5' RACE reads. The sample shows roughly 500,000 distinct CDR3 sequences, about 19% of them seen only once. Sequencing was performed on PBMCs, taken 15 days after the yellow fever booster vaccination. The source is a man aged 30-40 years who received the YFV17D yellow fever vaccine.

This clonotype was counted between two and nine times. The chain links TRBV20-1 to TRBJ2-1, with TRBD2 matching 9 bases. CDR1 and CDR2 (germline): DFQATT, SNEGSKA (reference sequence). CDR3 size: 16 residues. Written as DNA, the CDR3 is TGCACAACCACACCCTTGCACGCGGGACTAGCTGATGAGCAGTTCTTC. It codes for CTTTPLHAGLADEQFF.

This clonotype was counted ten times or more. Its ends do not fully match the called genes, so a read error is possible. CDR3: CASTPGGLAGGGGELFF. In nucleotides, the CDR3 is TGTGCTAGCACCCCCGGTGGCCTAGCGGGAGGAGGAGGGGAGCTGTTTTTT. The V call is TRBV7-7, the J call TRBJ2-2; 11 bases fit TRBD2. Per germline, CDR1 SSHAT and CDR2 FNYEAQ (reference sequence). The CDR3 runs 17 residues.

This clonotype was counted a few times. The rearrangement uses TRBV7-2 and TRBJ2-7; D gene ambiguous. Trimming left V 1 base short and J 0 bases short, with 13 bases between. Germline loops: CDR1 SGHTA, CDR2 FQGNSA. This CDR3 has 16 amino acids. The CDR3 spells CASSLDLTSSSYEQYF. The CDR3 nucleotides read TGTGCCAGCAGCTTAGACCTTACCTCGAGCTCCTACGAGCAGTACTTC.

This clonotype has at least ten counts. The V and J genes are TRBV30 and TRBJ1-5; D might be TRBD1 (6 bases). CDR3 length: 13 residues. Germline lookup yields CDR1 GTSNPN and CDR2 SVGIG (reference sequence). V lost 1 base and J lost 5, with 9 bases in between. CDR3 sequence (DNA): TGTGCCTGGAGTGGACAGGTTTATCAGCCCCAGCATTTT. This gives the protein CAWSGQVYQPQHF.

This clonotype was seen more than once but under ten times. The chain recombines TRBV3-1 with TRBJ1-1; no definite D call. This CDR3 has 12 residues. CDR1 and CDR2 (germline): LGHDT, YNNKEL (reference sequence). The V and J ends lost 1 base and 7 bases respectively, with 7 bases between them. CDR3 sequence (DNA): TGTGCCAGCAGCCAAGGTCGGATTGAAGCTTTCTTT. Encoded protein: CASSQGRIEAFF.

This clonotype was observed once. The chain has TRBV20-1 and TRBJ1-4; the match to TRBD1 covers 8 bases. Germline-derived CDR1 and CDR2 are DFQATT and SNEGSKA (reference sequence). Trimming removed 6 bases from V and 5 bases from J; junction bases left unmatched: 14. This CDR3 has 16 residues. The CDR3 nucleotides are TGCAGTGCCCGAACCGAATCGACAGGGGTAAATGAAAAACTGTTTTTT. It yields the protein CSARTESTGVNEKLFF.

This sequence joins TRBV3-1 and TRBJ1-5, with 9 bases lining up with TRBD1. From germline, CDR1 is LGHDT and CDR2 YNNKEL (reference sequence). This CDR3 comprises 15 residues. V lost 9 bases and J lost 5; bases outside the gene matches: 11. The CDR3 here is CASAARDRDHQPQHF. In nucleotides, the CDR3 is TGTGCCAGTGCCGCCCGGGACAGGGATCATCAGCCCCAGCATTTT.

This clonotype was observed at least ten times. V gene TRBV27 combines with J gene TRBJ2-1; 11 bases line up with TRBD2. Germline trimming cut 5 bases from V and 7 bases from J; bases unmatched to any gene: 7. In germline, CDR1 is MNHEY, CDR2 SMNVEV (reference sequence). This CDR3 comprises 15 residues. As DNA, the CDR3 is TGTGCCAGCAGTCTAAGACTAGCGGGGATGAATGAGCAGTTCTTC. It is translated as CASSLRLAGMNEQFF.

This clonotype was seen a few times. V usage is TRBV20-1 and J usage is TRBJ2-1, with 11 bases aligning to TRBD2. V lost 6 bases, J lost 4 bases, and 11 bases stayed unmatched. Germline V gene sequence: CDR1 DFQATT, CDR2 SNEGSKA (reference sequence). The CDR3 contains 16 residues. CDR3 bases: TGCAGTGCCCAGCGGGGTAGCGGGAGGGGTTACAATGAGCAGTTCTTC. Translating gives CSAQRGSGRGYNEQFF.

This clonotype was counted a few times. The chain joins TRBV5-1 to TRBJ1-6; 8 positions agree with TRBD1. Germline CDR1 SGHRS, CDR2 YFSETQ. The CDR3 length is 14 residues. The J segment lost 9 bases and the V segment lost 4 bases, leaving 6 bases of the junction unmatched. The CDR3 spells CASSAGQDSSPLHF. The DNA for the CDR3 is TGCGCCAGCAGCGCGGGACAGGATTCTTCACCCCTCCACTTT.

This clonotype was observed a few times. This chain connects TRBV15 to TRBJ2-1, with D possibly called TRBD1 or TRBD2 (5 bases each). Trimming took off 1 base at V and 6 bases at J, with 25 bases between the two ends. This CDR3 is 19 amino acids long. The germline gives CDR1 LNHNV, CDR2 YYDKDF (reference sequence). In nucleotides, the CDR3 is TGTGCCACCAGCAGAGGACTCCTGCGACGGGGCTCCAGCGTCAATGAGCAGTTCTTC. Translation gives CATSRGLLRRGSSVNEQFF.

The sample holds one count of this clonotype. One end of the junction is discordant with germline, which a read error may explain. The J gene is TRBJ2-2, the V gene TRBV20-1; perhaps TRBD2 as D (6 bases). Per the germline V gene, CDR1 is DFQATT and CDR2 is SNEGSKA (reference sequence). CDR3 length equals 16 residues. The chain's CDR3 is CCARDHGLASTGELFF. The DNA of the CDR3 is TGCTGTGCTAGAGATCATGGGCTAGCGAGTACCGGGGAGCTGTTTTTT.

The gene calls are TRBV5-1 and TRBJ2-3; D unclear. The CDR3 totals 14 residues. Per the germline V gene, CDR1 is SGHRS and CDR2 is YFSETQ. V dropped 4 bases and J dropped 0 bases, with 9 bases sitting between them. The CDR3 reads CASSVTASTDTQYF. As DNA, the CDR3 is TGCGCCAGCAGCGTGACTGCTAGCACAGATACGCAGTATTTT.

The V gene is TRBV27, the J gene TRBJ2-3; D possibly corresponds to TRBD2 (5 bases). Trimming took off 3 bases at V and 2 bases at J, with 12 bases between the two ends. CDR3 size: 15 residues. Germline CDR1 reads MNHEY; CDR2 reads SMNVEV (reference sequence). CDR3: CASSFQRTFTDTQYF. Here the CDR3 DNA reads TGTGCCAGCAGTTTCCAAAGGACTTTCACAGATACGCAGTATTTT.

The chain combines TRBV12-3 or TRBV12-4 with TRBJ2-2; D tentatively fits TRBD1 or TRBD2 (6 bases each). Between the trimmed V and J ends, which lost 7 bases and 4 bases, there was a span of 22 bases. The CDR3 extends over 17 amino acids. The CDR3 loop is CASTTIWGAGSTGELFF. CDR3 DNA: TGTGCCAGCACCACAATCTGGGGGGCCGGGAGCACCGGGGAGCTGTTTTTT.

The V gene is TRBV7-9, the J gene TRBJ2-3; D is perhaps TRBD1 (6 bases). The germline gives CDR1 SEHNR, CDR2 FQNEAQ (reference sequence). The CDR3 has 15 residues. V was trimmed by 2 bases and J by 2 bases, leaving 11 bases between them. The CDR3 bases are TGTGCCAGCAGCTTACTGACAGGTCACACAGATACGCAGTATTTT. Translation: CASSLLTGHTDTQYF.

This clonotype has a count of ten or more. The chain joins TRBV4-3 to TRBJ2-5; D gene ambiguous. This CDR3 region has 15 residues. Germline V lookup: CDR1 LGHNA, CDR2 YSLEER. V was cut by 1 base and J by 0 bases, with 9 bases left in between. CDR3 protein: CASSQGFGNQETQYF. The CDR3 bases are TGCGCCAGCAGCCAAGGCTTCGGAAACCAAGAGACCCAGTACTTC.

This clonotype was seen only once. The genes are TRBV6-5 and TRBJ2-4; no clear D. The V gene lost 0 bases and the J gene lost 0 bases, with 18 bases spanning the gap. This CDR3 has 19 residues. Germline V gene data show CDR1 as MNHEY and CDR2 as SVGAGI. The CDR3 DNA reads as TGTGCCAGCAGTTACTCTAGGTCGACCGTTTCCAAAGCCAAAAACATTCAGTACTTC. This sequence encodes CASSYSRSTVSKAKNIQYF.

V gene TRBV6-1 combines with J gene TRBJ2-1; D may be TRBD2 (5 bases). This CDR3 has 14 residues. Trimming left V 7 bases short and J 6 bases short, with 16 bases between. Germline V gives CDR1 MNHNS, CDR2 SASEGT. The CDR3 reads CASTSTGSFNEQFF. The CDR3 DNA reads TGTGCCAGCACCTCGACGGGAAGTTTCAATGAGCAGTTCTTC.

The CDR3 loop is CASSGRQGALTEAFF. CDR3 coding DNA: TGTGCCAGCAGCGGAAGGCAGGGGGCTCTAACTGAAGCTTTCTTT. The chain links TRBV11-2 to TRBJ1-1, with 8 bases aligning to TRBD1. J was trimmed by 5 bases and V by 5 bases; bases with no gene match: 10. CDR1 and CDR2 from the germline V gene are SGHAT and FQNNGV. The CDR3 sequence is 15 residues long.

There are a few counts of this clonotype. The CDR3 DNA is TGTGCCAGCAGAGGGGGACACAAAAACATTCAGTACTTC. Protein: CASRGGHKNIQYF. The chain couples TRBV27 to TRBJ2-4; the D gene is possibly TRBD1 (6 bases). CDR1 is MNHEY and CDR2 is SMNVEV in the germline V gene (reference sequence). The CDR3 covers 13 residues. V was shortened by 6 bases and J by 3 bases, with 9 bases between the two germline ends.

The chain has TRBV6-2 or TRBV6-3 and TRBJ1-1; D uncertain. CDR3 length: 13 residues. V was pared by 6 bases and J by 1 base, with 9 bases between. Germline V gene sequence: CDR1 MNHEY, CDR2 SVGEGT. The CDR3 bases are TGTGCCAGCAGGCGGGTCGGGAACACTGAAGCTTTCTTT. It is translated as CASRRVGNTEAFF.

This clonotype was seen repeatedly, ten times or more. One end of the junction does not line up with germline, which may come from a read error. This rearrangement joins TRBV7-7 to TRBJ2-3; 11 bases align to TRBD2. CDR3 size: 15 residues. The germline V gene has CDR1 SSHAT and CDR2 FNYEAQ (reference sequence). The CDR3 is CASSPTSGSTDTQYF. Here the CDR3 DNA reads TGTGCTAGCAGCCCTACTAGCGGGAGTACAGATACGCAGTATTTT.

This clonotype was observed a handful of times. This chain uses TRBV6-1 with TRBJ2-1; D ambiguous. There are 13 residues in the CDR3. V dropped 7 bases and J dropped 6 bases, with 13 bases sitting between them. Germline CDR1 reads MNHNS; CDR2 reads SASEGT. CDR3 region: CASTSRPLNEQFF. The CDR3, as DNA: TGTGCCAGCACCAGCCGCCCCCTCAATGAGCAGTTCTTC.

The chain employs TRBV21-1 and TRBJ2-3; whether TRBD2, the table's D call, matches the DNA was not checked. TRBV21-1 is marked as a pseudogene. This CDR3 spans 18 amino acids. The CDR3 sequence is CASSNPLCGTDRTDTQYF. The CDR3 DNA sequence: TGTGCCAGCAGCAATCCTCTGTGCGGGACGGATCGCACAGATACGCAGTATTTT.